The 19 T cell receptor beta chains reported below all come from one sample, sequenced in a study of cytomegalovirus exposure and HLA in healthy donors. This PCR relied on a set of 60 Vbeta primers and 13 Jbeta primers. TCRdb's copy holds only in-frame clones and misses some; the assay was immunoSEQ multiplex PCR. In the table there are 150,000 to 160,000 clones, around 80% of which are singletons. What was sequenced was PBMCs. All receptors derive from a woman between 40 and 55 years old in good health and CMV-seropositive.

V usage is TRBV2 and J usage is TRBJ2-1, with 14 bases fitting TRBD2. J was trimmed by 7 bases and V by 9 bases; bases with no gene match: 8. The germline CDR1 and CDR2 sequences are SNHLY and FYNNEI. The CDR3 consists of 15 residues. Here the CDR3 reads CASQVGTSGSNEQFF. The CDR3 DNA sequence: TGTGCCAGTCAAGTCGGGACTAGCGGGAGTAATGAGCAGTTCTTC.

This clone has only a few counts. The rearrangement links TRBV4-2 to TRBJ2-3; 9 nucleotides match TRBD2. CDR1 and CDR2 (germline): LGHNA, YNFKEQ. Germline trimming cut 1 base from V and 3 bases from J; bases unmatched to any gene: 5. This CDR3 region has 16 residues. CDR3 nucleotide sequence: TGTGCCAGCAGCCAAGTAGCGGGAGCTCGGACAGATACGCAGTATTTT. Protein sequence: CASSQVAGARTDTQYF.

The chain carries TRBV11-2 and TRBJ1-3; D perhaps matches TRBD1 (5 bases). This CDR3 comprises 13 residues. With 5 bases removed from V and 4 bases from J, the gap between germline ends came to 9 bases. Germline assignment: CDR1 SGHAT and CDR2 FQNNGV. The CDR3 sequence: CASSPRAGNTIYF. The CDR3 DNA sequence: TGTGCCAGCAGCCCCAGGGCGGGAAACACCATATATTTT.

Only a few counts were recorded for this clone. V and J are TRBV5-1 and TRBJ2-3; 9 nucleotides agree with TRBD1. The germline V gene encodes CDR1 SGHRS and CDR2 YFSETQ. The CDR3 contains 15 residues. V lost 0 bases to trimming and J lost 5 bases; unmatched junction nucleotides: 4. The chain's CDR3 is CASSLDRGRVDTQYF. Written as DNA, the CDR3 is TGCGCCAGCAGCTTGGACAGGGGGCGCGTAGATACGCAGTATTTT.

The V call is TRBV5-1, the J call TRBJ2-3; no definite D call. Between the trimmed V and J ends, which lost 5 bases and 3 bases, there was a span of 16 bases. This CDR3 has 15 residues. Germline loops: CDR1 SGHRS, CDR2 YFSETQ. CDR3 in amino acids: CASRQSVQETDTQYF. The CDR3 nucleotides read TGCGCCAGCAGACAGTCGGTTCAAGAAACAGATACGCAGTATTTT.

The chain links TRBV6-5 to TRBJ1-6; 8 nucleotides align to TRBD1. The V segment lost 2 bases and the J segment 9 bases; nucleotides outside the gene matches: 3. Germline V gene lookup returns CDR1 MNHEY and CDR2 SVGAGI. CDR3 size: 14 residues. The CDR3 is CASSYAGQGSPLHF. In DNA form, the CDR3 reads TGTGCCAGCAGTTACGCCGGACAGGGTTCACCCCTCCACTTT.

The CDR3 DNA reads as TGTGCCAGCAGACCACGGGGGGCTAGCGGGAACTTGAGCCTTGTGCAGTACTTC. As protein: CASRPRGASGNLSLVQYF. This chain joins TRBV11-2 and TRBJ2-7, with 9 positions matching TRBD2. The V gene end was trimmed by 6 bases and the J gene end by 9 bases; junction bases not matched to a gene: 24. The germline gives CDR1 SGHAT, CDR2 FQNNGV. The CDR3 loop spans 18 amino acids.

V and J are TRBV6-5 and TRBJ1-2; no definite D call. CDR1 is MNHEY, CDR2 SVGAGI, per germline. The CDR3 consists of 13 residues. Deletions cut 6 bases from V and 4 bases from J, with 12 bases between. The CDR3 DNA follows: TGTGCCAGCAGATATAGTGAAAGCTATGGCTACACCTTC. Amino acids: CASRYSESYGYTF.

In DNA, the CDR3 is TGTGCCAGCAGAAAGTGGGGAAGAGGACTAGCGGGAGGGATCGAGCAGTACTTC. As protein: CASRKWGRGLAGGIEQYF. The chain joins TRBV2 to TRBJ2-7; 15 nucleotides line up with TRBD2. Germline assignment: CDR1 SNHLY and CDR2 FYNNEI. The length of the CDR3 is 18 residues. V shed 6 bases and J 6 bases; nucleotides not matched to a gene: 15.

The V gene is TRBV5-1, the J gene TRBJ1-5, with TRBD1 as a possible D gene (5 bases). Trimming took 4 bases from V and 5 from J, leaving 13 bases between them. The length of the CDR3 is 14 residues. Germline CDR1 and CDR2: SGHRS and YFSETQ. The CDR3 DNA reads TGCGCCAGCAGCCAAGACGGGGGGGATCAGCCCCAGCATTTT. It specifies CASSQDGGDQPQHF.

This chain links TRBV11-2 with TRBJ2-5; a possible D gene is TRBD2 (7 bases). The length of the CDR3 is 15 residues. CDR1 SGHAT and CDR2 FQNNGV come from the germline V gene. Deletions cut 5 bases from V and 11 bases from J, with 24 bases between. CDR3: CASSQGGGGLRQQYF. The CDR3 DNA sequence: TGTGCCAGCAGCCAGGGTGGGGGGGGCCTCCGGCAGCAGTACTTC. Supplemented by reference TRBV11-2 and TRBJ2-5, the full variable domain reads EAGVAQSPRYKIIEKRQSVAFWCNPISGHATLYWYQQILGQGPKLLIQFQNNGVVDDSQLPKDRFSAERLKGVDSTLKIQPAKLEDSAVYLCASSQGGGGLRQQYFGPGTRLLVL.

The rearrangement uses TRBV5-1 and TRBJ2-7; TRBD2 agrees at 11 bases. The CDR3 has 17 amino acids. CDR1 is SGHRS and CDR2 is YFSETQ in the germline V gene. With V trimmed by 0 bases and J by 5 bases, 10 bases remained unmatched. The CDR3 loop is CASSLALGLAVPHEQYF. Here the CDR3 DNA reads TGCGCCAGCAGCTTGGCTCTGGGACTAGCGGTTCCCCACGAGCAGTACTTC.

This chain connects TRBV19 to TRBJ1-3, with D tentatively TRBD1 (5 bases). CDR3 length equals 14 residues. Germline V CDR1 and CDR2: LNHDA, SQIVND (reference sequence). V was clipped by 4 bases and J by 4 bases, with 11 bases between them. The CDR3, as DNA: TGTGCCAGTAGTAAGCAGGGATCAGGAAACACCATATATTTT. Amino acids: CASSKQGSGNTIYF.

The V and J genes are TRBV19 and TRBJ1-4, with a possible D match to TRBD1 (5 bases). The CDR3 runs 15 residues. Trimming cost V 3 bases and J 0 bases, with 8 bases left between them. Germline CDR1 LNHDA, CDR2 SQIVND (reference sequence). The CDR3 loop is CASSMGGPTNEKLFF. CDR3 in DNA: TGTGCCAGTAGTATGGGGGGACCAACTAATGAAAAACTGTTTTTT.

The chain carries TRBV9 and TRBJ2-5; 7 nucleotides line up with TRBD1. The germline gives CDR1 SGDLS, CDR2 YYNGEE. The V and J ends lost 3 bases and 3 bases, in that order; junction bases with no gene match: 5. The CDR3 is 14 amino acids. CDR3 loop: CASSGTGSKETQYF. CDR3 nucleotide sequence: TGTGCCAGCAGCGGGACAGGTTCCAAAGAGACCCAGTACTTC. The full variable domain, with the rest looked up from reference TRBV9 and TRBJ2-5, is DSGVTQTPKHLITATGQRVTLRCSPRSGDLSVYWYQQSLDQGLQFLIQYYNGEERAKGNILERFSAQQFPDLHSELNLSSLELGDSALYFCASSGTGSKETQYFGPGTRLLVL.

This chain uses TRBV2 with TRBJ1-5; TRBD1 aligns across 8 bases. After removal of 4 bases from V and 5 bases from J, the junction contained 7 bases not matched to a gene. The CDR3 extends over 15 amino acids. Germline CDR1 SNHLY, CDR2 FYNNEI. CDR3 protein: CASSGDRGVDQPQHF. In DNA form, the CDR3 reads TGTGCCAGCAGTGGTGACAGGGGAGTTGATCAGCCCCAGCATTTT.

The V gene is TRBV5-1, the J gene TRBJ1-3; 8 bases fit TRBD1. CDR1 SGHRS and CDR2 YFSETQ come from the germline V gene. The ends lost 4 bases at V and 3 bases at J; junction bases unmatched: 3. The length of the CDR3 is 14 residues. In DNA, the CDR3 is TGCGCCAGCAGCCCAGGGGGCATTGGAAACACCATATATTTT. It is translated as CASSPGGIGNTIYF.

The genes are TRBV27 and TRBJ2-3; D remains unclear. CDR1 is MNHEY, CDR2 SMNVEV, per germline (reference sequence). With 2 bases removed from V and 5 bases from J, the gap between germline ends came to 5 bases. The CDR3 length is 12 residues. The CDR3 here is CASSLRGDTQYF. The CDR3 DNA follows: TGTGCCAGCAGTTTACGAGGAGATACGCAGTATTTT.

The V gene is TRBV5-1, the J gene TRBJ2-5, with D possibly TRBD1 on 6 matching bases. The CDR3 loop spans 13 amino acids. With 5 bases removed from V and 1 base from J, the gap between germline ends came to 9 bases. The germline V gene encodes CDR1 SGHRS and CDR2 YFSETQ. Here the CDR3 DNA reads TGCGCCAGCAGACAGGGCAGCCAAGAGACCCAGTACTTC. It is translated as CASRQGSQETQYF.